The source of this TCR beta chain is a study of siplizumab effects on memory and regulatory T cells. This table comes from immunoSEQ multiplex PCR, and its TCRdb copy is limited to in-frame clones, with some not included. The sample lists approximately 110,000 clones; about 91% were seen once. Sequenced sample: Tregs sorted from blood. This sequence was found in a human donor in good health.

In nucleotides, the CDR3 is TGTGCCAGCAGTTACACACCTGGGGCAGAGACCCAGTACTTC. Protein: CASSYTPGAETQYF. This chain joins TRBV6-6 and TRBJ2-5, with D tentatively TRBD1 (5 bases). Trimming took off 2 bases at V and 4 bases at J, with 11 bases between the two ends. The germline V gene encodes CDR1 MNHNY and CDR2 SVGAGI (reference sequence). The CDR3 is 14 amino acids.